The 18 T cell receptor beta chains listed next were all sequenced from one sample in a study of cytomegalovirus exposure and HLA in healthy donors. Amplification used 60 Vbeta primers and 13 Jbeta primers. Some clones are missing from TCRdb's copy, which holds only in-frame ones; the method was immunoSEQ multiplex PCR. The sample includes 150,000 to 200,000 clones, over 70% of them seen just once. The sequenced sample consisted of PBMCs. Receptor source: a woman in her 30s in good health and CMV-seronegative.

This chain joins TRBV4-1 and TRBJ1-2, with D maybe TRBD1 (6 bases). The CDR3 sequence is 14 residues long. V shed 3 bases and J shed 9 bases, with 17 bases lying between them. Germline V gene sequence: CDR1 MGHRA, CDR2 YSYEKL. The CDR3 here is CASSQAAGARSYTF. In DNA form, the CDR3 reads TGCGCCAGCAGCCAGGCGGCGGGGGCGAGGAGCTACACCTTC.

J is TRBJ1-1 and V is TRBV6-6; 7 nucleotides align to TRBD1. V was pared by 5 bases and J by 7 bases, with 10 bases of the junction left unmatched. The CDR3 has 14 residues. Germline loops: CDR1 MNHNY, CDR2 SVGAGI (reference sequence). CDR3 nucleotides: TGTGCCAGCAGTATCAGGGGGAGTGACGGTGAAGCTTTCTTT. Its protein is CASSIRGSDGEAFF.

This clone was recorded a few times. The chain couples TRBV4-2 to TRBJ2-2; D is perhaps TRBD1 (5 bases). The V and J ends lost 4 bases and 1 base respectively, with 13 bases between them. Germline CDR1 and CDR2: LGHNA and YNFKEQ. The CDR3 loop spans 16 amino acids. This CDR3 reads CASSREDSGNTGELFF. The CDR3 DNA is TGTGCCAGCAGCCGCGAAGACAGTGGGAACACCGGGGAGCTGTTTTTT.

The J gene is TRBJ2-1, the V gene TRBV7-9, with D unclear. Germline V CDR1 and CDR2: SEHNR, FQNEAQ (reference sequence). The CDR3 runs to 15 residues. Trimming took 5 bases from V and 0 from J, leaving 11 bases between them. The CDR3 sequence is CASSPGEVSYNEQFF. In DNA form, the CDR3 reads TGTGCCAGCAGCCCCGGAGAGGTCTCCTACAATGAGCAGTTCTTC. Looking up the rest from reference TRBV7-9 and TRBJ2-1 gives the full variable domain: DTGVSQNPRHKITKRGQNVTFRCDPISEHNRLYWYRQTLGQGPEFLTYFQNEAQLEKSRLLSDRFSAERPKGSFSTLEIQRTEQGDSAMYLCASSPGEVSYNEQFFGPGTRLTVL.

This clone was seen just once. V is TRBV6-6 and J is TRBJ1-2; D gene uncertain. The CDR3 is 11 residues long. The V gene lost 6 bases and the J gene lost 6 bases, with 8 bases spanning the gap. Germline lookup yields CDR1 MNHNY and CDR2 SVGAGI (reference sequence). CDR3 protein: CASSRDNGYTF. DNA for the CDR3: TGTGCCAGCAGCCGCGACAATGGCTACACCTTC.

The chain joins TRBV7-2 to TRBJ2-7; D may be TRBD2 (5 bases). This CDR3 region has 14 residues. Deletions cut 2 bases from V and 7 bases from J, with 15 bases between. Germline values: CDR1 SGHTA, CDR2 FQGNSA. The CDR3 DNA is TGTGCCAGCAGCTTACTAGCCTCCCCGCGGGAGCAGTACTTC. This codes for CASSLLASPREQYF.

The chain joins TRBV7-6 to TRBJ2-1; TRBD2 aligns across 11 bases. This CDR3 contains 19 residues. V shed 6 bases, J shed 2 bases, and the junction held 15 bases outside the gene matches. Per germline, CDR1 SGHVS and CDR2 FNYEAQ. This CDR3 reads CASSWTSGSPGPAYNEQFF. CDR3 coding DNA: TGTGCCAGCAGTTGGACTAGCGGGTCCCCGGGACCCGCCTACAATGAGCAGTTCTTC.

This clone appeared a few times. The genes are TRBV18 and TRBJ2-6; 8 bases are shared with TRBD1. Per the germline V gene, CDR1 is KGHSH and CDR2 is LQKENI. CDR3 length: 16 residues. With V trimmed by 3 bases and J by 3 bases, 4 bases remained unmatched. CDR3 amino acids: CASSPARGLGANVLTF. CDR3 DNA sequence: TGTGCCAGCTCACCGGCCAGGGGGCTTGGGGCCAACGTCCTGACTTTC.

This clone has only a few counts. This rearrangement joins TRBV2 to TRBJ2-1, with unresolved D. CDR3 length: 15 amino acids. Germline loops: CDR1 SNHLY, CDR2 FYNNEI. V dropped 6 bases and J dropped 4 bases, with 16 bases sitting between them. In DNA form, the CDR3 reads TGTGCCAGCAGGGGCGACGGTGGTGGATACAATGAGCAGTTCTTC. Its translation: CASRGDGGGYNEQFF.

The chain employs TRBV9 and TRBJ2-7; 7 bases agree with TRBD1. CDR1 and CDR2 (germline): SGDLS, YYNGEE. The CDR3 length is 14 residues. V lost 0 bases and J lost 7; bases outside the gene matches: 7. The CDR3 DNA sequence: TGTGCCAGCAGCGTAGACCCCAGGGACAGAGAGCAGTACTTC. Translated: CASSVDPRDREQYF.

The rearrangement joins TRBV4-1 to TRBJ2-5, with 8 bases that match TRBD1. Unmatched junction bases numbered 3, after V lost 1 base and J lost 5 bases. CDR1 and CDR2 (germline): MGHRA, YSYEKL. The CDR3 consists of 14 residues. DNA for the CDR3: TGCGCCAGCAGCCAAGGGACAGGGCGGGAGACCCAGTACTTC. Amino acid sequence: CASSQGTGRETQYF.

The chain joins TRBV10-3 to TRBJ1-2; tentative D call: TRBD1 (6 bases). CDR1 and CDR2 (germline): ENHRY, SYGVKD. V was clipped by 0 bases and J by 1 base, with 18 bases between them. This CDR3 is 18 amino acids long. For the CDR3, the DNA is TGTGCCATCAGTGAGTCGAACAGGGTTACGGGAGGTAACTATGGCTACACCTTC. It codes for CAISESNRVTGGNYGYTF.

The CDR3 here is CASSILLNSPLHF. The DNA of the CDR3 is TGTGCCAGTAGTATACTGTTGAATTCACCCCTCCACTTT. The rearrangement joins TRBV19 to TRBJ1-6, with D unclear. Looked up from germline, CDR1 is LNHDA and CDR2 is SQIVND (reference sequence). The CDR3 has 13 residues. Between the trimmed V and J ends, which lost 2 bases and 7 bases, there was a span of 6 bases.

This rearrangement joins TRBV9 to TRBJ2-7; D is possibly TRBD2 (7 bases). CDR1 SGDLS and CDR2 YYNGEE come from the germline V gene. The length of the CDR3 is 16 residues. The ends were cut back, 3 bases at V and 3 bases at J, with 19 bases in the middle. The CDR3 coding sequence is TGTGCCAGCAGCGCTACGGGGGGCGCGGGGTACTACGAGCAGTACTTC. Translating it yields CASSATGGAGYYEQYF.

This sequence joins TRBV6-6 and TRBJ1-3; D is perhaps TRBD1 (6 bases). Germline V gives CDR1 MNHNY, CDR2 SVGAGI (reference sequence). The V end lost 7 bases, the J end lost 3 bases, and 13 bases lay between the germline ends. The CDR3 runs 14 residues. CDR3 residues: CASNPQGYGNTIYF. For the CDR3, the DNA is TGTGCCAGCAACCCACAGGGTTATGGAAACACCATATATTTT.

This rearrangement joins TRBV2 to TRBJ1-4; 10 bases align to TRBD1. CDR1 is SNHLY, CDR2 FYNNEI, per germline. CDR3 length: 15 amino acids. V was clipped by 1 base and J by 4 bases; unmatched bases: 0. The DNA for the CDR3 is TGTGCCAGCAGTGAAGGGGACAGGGGTAATGAAAAACTGTTTTTT. Translating it yields CASSEGDRGNEKLFF.

This chain connects TRBV13 to TRBJ1-2, with no clear D. The germline V and J ends were trimmed by 2 bases and 4 bases, with 11 bases remaining between them. The CDR3 is 14 amino acids. CDR1 is PRHDT and CDR2 is FYEKMQ in the germline V gene (reference sequence). This CDR3 reads CASSLQQRGYGYTF. Here the CDR3 DNA reads TGTGCCAGCAGCTTACAGCAGCGAGGCTATGGCTACACCTTC. The variable domain in full, with the rest retrieved from reference TRBV13 and TRBJ1-2, is AAGVIQSPRHLIKEKRETATLKCYPIPRHDTVYWYQQGPGQDPQFLISFYEKMQSDKGSIPDRFSAQQFSDYHSELNMSSLELGDSALYFCASSLQQRGYGYTFGSGTRLTVV.

The chain carries TRBV18 and TRBJ1-2; D unresolved. Trimming shortened V by 0 bases and J by 8 bases, and 13 bases separated the two germline ends. Germline V gene sequence: CDR1 KGHSH, CDR2 LQKENI. The CDR3 extends over 14 amino acids. CDR3 sequence reads: CASSPPDGKSGYTF. The CDR3 DNA reads TGTGCCAGCTCACCACCGGACGGGAAAAGCGGCTACACCTTC.